This T cell receptor beta chain came from a study of CD8 T cells in Susac syndrome. Overall study results and limits: As the study acknowledged, the number of individuals who were part of its TCR sequencing and HLA analysis was relatively small.

The RNA, about 0.45 to 1 ug, was put through reverse transcription using random hexamers. Across 54 Vbeta and 13 Jbeta, immunoSEQ multiplex PCR amplified TCR beta CDR3. TCRdb itself ran the immunoSEQ multiplex PCR reads through MiXCR, one entry per CDR3 protein. Of a few hundred thousand distinct CDR3 sequences listed, 90% to 95% are singletons. About this clonotype: Its antigen remains unidentified.

Looked up from germline, CDR1 is SGHTA and CDR2 is FQGTGA. The CDR3 loop spans 13 amino acids. The V end was cut by 1 base, the J end by 8 bases, with 8 bases between. TCR beta sequences were obtained from blood CD8+ and CD4+ T cells. Negative magnetic isolation gave CD8+ and CD4+ cells; FACS enriched CD8+ TEMRA. The sequencing sample was made of CD8+ T cells from PBMCs. The sequence derives from a human donor with multiple sclerosis. This chain connects TRBV7-3 to TRBJ2-2; D gene unclear. CDR3 DNA sequence: TGTGCCAGCAGCTTAAACCCAGTGGGGGAGCTGTTTTTT. Its translation: CASSLNPVGELFF.